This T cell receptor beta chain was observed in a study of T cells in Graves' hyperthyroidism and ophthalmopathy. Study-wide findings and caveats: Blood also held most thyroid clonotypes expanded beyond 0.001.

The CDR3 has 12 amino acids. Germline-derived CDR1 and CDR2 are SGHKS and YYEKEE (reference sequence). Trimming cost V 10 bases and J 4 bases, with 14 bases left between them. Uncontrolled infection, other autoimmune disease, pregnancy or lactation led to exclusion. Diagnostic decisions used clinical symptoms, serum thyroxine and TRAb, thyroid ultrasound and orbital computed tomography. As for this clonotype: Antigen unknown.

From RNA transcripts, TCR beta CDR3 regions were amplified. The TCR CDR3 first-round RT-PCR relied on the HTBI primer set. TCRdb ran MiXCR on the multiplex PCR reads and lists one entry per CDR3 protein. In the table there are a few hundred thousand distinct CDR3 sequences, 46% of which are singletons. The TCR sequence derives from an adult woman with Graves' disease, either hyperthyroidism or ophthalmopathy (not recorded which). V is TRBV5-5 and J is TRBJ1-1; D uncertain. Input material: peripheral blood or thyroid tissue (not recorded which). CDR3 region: CAPPGCGTEAFF. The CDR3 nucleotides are TGTGCCCCTCCGGGTTGCGGCACTGAAGCTTTCTTT.